This entry describes one T cell receptor beta chain. These data belong to a study of blood T cell repertoires in COVID-19. About the study: Acute-phase and convalescent COVID-19 samples originated in the United States, Italy and Spain.

Germline values: CDR1 SEHNR, CDR2 FQNEAQ (reference sequence). V was trimmed by 5 bases and J by 0 bases, leaving 14 bases between them. The CDR3 loop spans 16 amino acids. As originally analysed: The authors estimated nucleated cell counts from reference gene primer amplification. The repertoire was sequenced with immunoSEQ multiplex PCR; TCRdb's copy has only in-frame clones and lacks some. D and trimming come from the DNA, and the V and J calls and clone size come from that table. The table includes 400,000 to 450,000 clones, roughly 88% detected once. J is TRBJ1-3 and V is TRBV7-9; D ambiguous. This clonotype was obtained from a woman in her 50s with COVID-19, enrolled during active disease. Source material: peripheral blood. CDR3 region: CASSPWSSSSGNTIYF. CDR3 in DNA: TGTGCCAGCAGCCCTTGGTCTTCTAGCTCTGGAAACACCATATATTTT.